This T cell receptor (beta chain) is drawn from a study of graft-versus-host responses after intestinal transplantation. Whole-study context: For around 3 years after anti-thymocyte globulin induction, all recipients took tacrolimus and steroids.

General study results and limits: GvH clones were identified in recipient marrow, with some first appearing in ileum or blood.

With regard to this clone: The antigen is not known.

Method: immunoSEQ multiplex PCR; TCRdb's copy keeps in-frame clones and lacks some. The sample lists 55,000 to 70,000 clones; about 93% were seen once. Sequenced here: PBMCs, sampled about 120 days after intestinal transplantation. This clonotype originated in a human patient who received an intestinal transplant, so some T cells may come from the graft donor.

The CDR3 DNA follows: TGTGCCAGCCGAGGGGGCCGGGAAAAACTGTTTTTT. The encoded protein is CASRGGREKLFF. The V call is TRBV28, the J call TRBJ1-4; TRBD1 agrees at 7 bases. V was pared by 8 bases and J by 8 bases, with 5 bases of the junction left unmatched. The CDR3 extends over 12 amino acids. CDR1 and CDR2 from the germline V gene are MDHEN and SYDVKM.